A single sample gave rise to the 17 T cell receptor beta chains below, sequenced in a study of blood T cells in healthy people across ages. Then a second PCR, running roughly 7 to 11 cycles, was carried out with a sample-barcoded 5' primer and a J-beta primer mix. TCRdb reprocessed the 5' RACE reads via MiXCR and lists one record per CDR3 protein. The data contain 980,000 or so distinct CDR3 sequences, about 44% of them seen just once; the ten biggest clones take up roughly 13%. Sequencing was carried out using blood. The source of these receptors is a man aged 30 to 39 in good health.

The table lists this clonotype with many counts. The chain joins TRBV11-2 to TRBJ2-3, with 10 bases identical to TRBD2. Germline V gene sequence: CDR1 SGHAT, CDR2 FQNNGV. V gave up 9 bases and J gave up 4 bases; unmatched junction bases: 4. The CDR3 consists of 13 residues. CDR3 DNA: TGTGCCAGTAAGCGGGGGGGCGCAGATACGCAGTATTTT. This translates into CASKRGGADTQYF.

V gene TRBV7-2 combines with J gene TRBJ1-2; 7 nucleotides match TRBD1. CDR3 length: 15 residues. V lost 4 bases and J lost 2; bases outside the gene matches: 7. Germline CDR1 SGHTA, CDR2 FQGNSA. CDR3 loop: CASSYRTGENYGYTF. The CDR3 nucleotides read TGTGCCAGCAGCTATCGGACAGGAGAGAACTATGGCTACACCTTC.

This chain joins TRBV3-1 and TRBJ2-2; the match to TRBD1 covers 7 bases. Germline CDR1 and CDR2: LGHDT and YNNKEL (reference sequence). There are 15 residues in the CDR3. V dropped 4 bases and J dropped 5; count of bases not matched to a gene: 7. The DNA for the CDR3 is TGTGCCAGCAGCCGGACGACAGGGCGAACCGGGGAGCTGTTTTTT. The encoded protein is CASSRTTGRTGELFF.

J is TRBJ2-1 and V is TRBV24-1; 8 bases map to TRBD2. Trimming took 2 bases from V and 7 from J; bases not matched to a gene: 9. Looked up from germline, CDR1 is KGHDR and CDR2 is SFDVKD. The CDR3 totals 16 residues. CDR3: CATSDSRRGGVNEQFF. Here the CDR3 DNA reads TGTGCCACCAGTGATTCCCGACGGGGGGGAGTAAATGAGCAGTTCTTC.

The rearrangement uses TRBV20-1 and TRBJ2-5; maybe TRBD1 (6 bases). CDR3 length: 13 amino acids. V lost 7 bases to trimming and J lost 0 bases, with 12 bases between them. Germline V gene data show CDR1 as DFQATT and CDR2 as SNEGSKA (reference sequence). The CDR3 sequence: CSEQGKDQETQYF. CDR3 in DNA: TGCAGTGAACAGGGAAAAGACCAAGAGACCCAGTACTTC.

The chain is built from TRBV6-2 or TRBV6-3 and TRBJ2-2; D remains ambiguous. The CDR3 totals 12 residues. CDR1 is MNHEY and CDR2 is SVGEGT in the germline V gene. V gave up 7 bases and J gave up 1 base, with 4 bases separating them. The CDR3 here is CASKRNTGELFF. Here the CDR3 DNA reads TGTGCCAGCAAGAGGAACACCGGGGAGCTGTTTTTT.

In this sample, this clonotype turned up many times. The chain carries TRBV4-1 and TRBJ2-3; TRBD2 matches at 12 bases. CDR3 length equals 18 residues. V lost 2 bases, J lost 7 bases, and 13 bases stayed unmatched. Germline loops: CDR1 MGHRA, CDR2 YSYEKL. For the CDR3, the DNA is TGCGCCAGCAGCCAATACCCCGGACTAGCGGGGAAACTCAATACGCAGTATTTT. Amino acid sequence: CASSQYPGLAGKLNTQYF.

The chain has TRBV2 and TRBJ2-4, with 8 bases fitting TRBD1. The germline CDR1 and CDR2 sequences are SNHLY and FYNNEI. The CDR3 is 16 residues long. V was clipped by 5 bases and J by 13 bases; unmatched bases: 19. The CDR3 nucleotides read TGTGCCAGCAGTCCCCAAGGGACAGGCGTTTTGAGGGAGCAGTACTTC. Translation: CASSPQGTGVLREQYF.

The J gene is TRBJ2-1, the V gene TRBV4-3; the match to TRBD2 covers 9 bases. Losses at the gene ends were 4 bases for V and 6 bases for J; bases not matched to a gene: 7. In germline, CDR1 is LGHNA, CDR2 YSLEER. The length of the CDR3 is 15 residues. CDR3: CASSLNSGGRNEQFF. DNA for the CDR3: TGCGCCAGCAGCCTCAATAGCGGGGGCCGCAATGAGCAGTTCTTC.

This clonotype was found a few times. The chain employs TRBV7-8 and TRBJ1-4; the D is unclear. Trimming stripped 4 bases from V and 7 bases from J, with 13 bases between. Germline CDR1 is SGHVS and CDR2 is FQNEAQ. The CDR3 has 14 residues. DNA of the CDR3: TGTGCCAGCAGCTCCGGTGGACTCGGTGAAAAACTGTTTTTT. It specifies CASSSGGLGEKLFF.

DNA of the CDR3: TGTGCCAGCAGCTTCTCGATAGGCTCCTACGAGCAGTACTTC. Residues: CASSFSIGSYEQYF. The chain couples TRBV7-9 to TRBJ2-7; D ambiguous. The CDR3 consists of 14 residues. Trimming stripped 3 bases from V and 0 bases from J, with 9 bases between. In germline, CDR1 is SEHNR, CDR2 FQNEAQ (reference sequence).

V gene TRBV5-1 combines with J gene TRBJ1-6, with a possible D match to TRBD1 (6 bases). V was cut by 5 bases and J by 3 bases, with 18 bases left in between. CDR3 size: 17 residues. Per the germline V gene, CDR1 is SGHRS and CDR2 is YFSETQ. The DNA of the CDR3 is TGCGCCAGCAGATCCTCCGGGACACGGAACTATAATTCACCCCTCCACTTT. Residues: CASRSSGTRNYNSPLHF. The full variable domain, in which reference TRBV5-1 and TRBJ1-6 provide the parts outside the CDR3, is KAGVTQTPRYLIKTRGQQVTLSCSPISGHRSVSWYQQTPGQGLQFLFEYFSETQRNKGNFPGRFSGRQFSNSRSEMNVSTLELGDSALYLCASRSSGTRNYNSPLHFGNGTRLTVT.

This chain links TRBV6-6 with TRBJ2-5, with 10 bases identical to TRBD1. CDR3 length: 14 amino acids. Germline V lookup: CDR1 MNHNY, CDR2 SVGAGI (reference sequence). V was pared by 5 bases and J by 4 bases, with 4 bases of the junction left unmatched. CDR3 bases: TGTGCCAGCAGTACAGGACAGGGGGGAGAGACCCAGTACTTC. Amino acids: CASSTGQGGETQYF.

A word on this clonotype: A much more abundant neighbour one base away suggests this may be a read error. The chain has TRBV6-2 or TRBV6-3 and TRBJ2-3, with 10 bases matching TRBD2. The V and J ends lost 7 bases and 4 bases, in that order; junction bases with no gene match: 8. The CDR3 is made up of 15 amino acids. Germline V gene lookup returns CDR1 MNHEY and CDR2 SVGEGT. CDR3 bases: TGTGCCAGCAACTCGAGCGGGGGGGCCGCAGATACGCAGTATTTT. It translates to CASNSSGGAADTQYF.

The CDR3 DNA reads as TGTGCCAGCAGAATACAGGTTCTCTCCTACGAGCAGTACTTC. As protein: CASRIQVLSYEQYF. The chain joins TRBV2 to TRBJ2-7; TRBD1 is a possible D gene (5 bases). V lost 6 bases to trimming and J lost 0 bases, with 12 bases between them. Germline V gene lookup returns CDR1 SNHLY and CDR2 FYNNEI. There are 14 residues in the CDR3.

This clonotype was seen many times. The chain is built from TRBV7-2 and TRBJ2-5, with D possibly being TRBD2 (5 bases). CDR1 and CDR2 from the germline V gene are SGHTA and FQGNSA. V lost 4 bases and J 2 bases, leaving 8 bases between the germline ends. This CDR3 spans 13 amino acids. The CDR3, as DNA: TGTGCCAGCAGCTCTAGCACACAAGAGACCCAGTACTTC. Its translation is CASSSSTQETQYF.

The genes are TRBV19 and TRBJ2-1, with 10 positions matching TRBD1. Germline CDR1 is LNHDA and CDR2 is SQIVND (reference sequence). CDR3 length equals 15 residues. Trimming at V came to 8 bases and at J to 4 bases, leaving 8 bases not matched to a gene. The CDR3 protein is CASAPEGQGYNEQFF. The CDR3 DNA sequence: TGTGCCAGTGCACCTGAGGGACAGGGGTACAATGAGCAGTTCTTC.